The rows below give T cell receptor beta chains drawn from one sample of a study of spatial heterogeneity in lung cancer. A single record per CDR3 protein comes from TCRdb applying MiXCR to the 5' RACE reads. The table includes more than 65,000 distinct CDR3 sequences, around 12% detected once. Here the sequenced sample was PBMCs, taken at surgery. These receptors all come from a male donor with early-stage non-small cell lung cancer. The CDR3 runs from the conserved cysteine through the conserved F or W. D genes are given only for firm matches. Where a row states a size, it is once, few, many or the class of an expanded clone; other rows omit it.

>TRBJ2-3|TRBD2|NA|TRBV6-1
TGTGCCAGCAGTGTTACTAGCGGGAGACACGCAGATACGCAGTATTTT
CASSVTSGRHADTQYF
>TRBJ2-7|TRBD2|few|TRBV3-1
TGTGCCAGCAGCCAAAGAGGACTAGCGGGGCACGAGCAGTACTTC
CASSQRGLAGHEQYF
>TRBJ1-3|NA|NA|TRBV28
TGTGCCAGCAGTGGCGTCCCGGGAAACACCATATATTTT
CASSGVPGNTIYF
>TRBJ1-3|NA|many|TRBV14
TGTGCCAGCAGCCAAGCCGGAAACACCATATATTTT
CASSQAGNTIYF
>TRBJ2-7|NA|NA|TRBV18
TGTGCCAGCTCATCTTCCACAGGGAGCGAGCAGTACTTC
CASSSSTGSEQYF
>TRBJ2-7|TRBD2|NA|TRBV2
TGTGCCAGCAGCGCTAGAGGGATGAGCGGGGGGGCCCACGAGCAGTACTTC
CASSARGMSGGAHEQYF
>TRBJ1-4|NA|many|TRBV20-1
TGCAGTGCTAGAGAGTGGGGGCAGGGAGGCGAAAAACTGTTTTTT
CSAREWGQGGEKLFF
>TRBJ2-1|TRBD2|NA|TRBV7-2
TGTGCCAGCAGCTTAGCGAATCTAGCGGGCGCTCCCTACAATGAGCAGTTCTTC
CASSLANLAGAPYNEQFF
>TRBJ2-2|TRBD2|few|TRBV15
TGTGCCACCAGCCCCAGGCGACTAGCGGGAGGAGGGAAGGGGGAGCTGTTTTTT
CATSPRRLAGGGKGELFF
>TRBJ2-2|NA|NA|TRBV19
TGTGCCAGTGCCGGGACTGCCCGCACCGGGGAGCTGTTTTTT
CASAGTARTGELFF
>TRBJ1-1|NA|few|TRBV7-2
TGTGCCAGCTCGAAGGGAGGACCGAACACTGAAGCTTTCTTT
CASSKGGPNTEAFF
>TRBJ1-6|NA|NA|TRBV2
TGTGCCAACAGTGGACGGGACGGACTAAATTCACCCCTCCACTTT
CANSGRDGLNSPLHF
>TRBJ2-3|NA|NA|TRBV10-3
TGTGCCATCAGTGAGTCTGACAGTGGAACAGATACGCAGTATTTT
CAISESDSGTDTQYF
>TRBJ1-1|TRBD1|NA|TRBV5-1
TGCGCCAGCAGCCCGGGACAGGGGGCGAGCACTGAAGCTTTCTTT
CASSPGQGASTEAFF
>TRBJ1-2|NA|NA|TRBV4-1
TGCGCCAGCAGCCGGGACACCGGCCCCTATGGCTACACCTTC
CASSRDTGPYGYTF
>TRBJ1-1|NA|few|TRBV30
TGTGCCTGGAGTGTATCCGGGCGAGCTTTCTTT
CAWSVSGRAFF
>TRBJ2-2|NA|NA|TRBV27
TGTGCCAGCAGTTTATCCCCTAGCGAGGCCCCTAGTACCGGGGAGCTGTTTTTT
CASSLSPSEAPSTGELFF